This TCR beta chain stems from a study of liver allograft versus peripheral blood T cells (TCRdb year 2020). Describing the broader study: The study compared T cell receptor repertoires found within transplanted livers against repertoires in the peripheral blood of liver transplant recipients.

This sample was sequenced with an Illumina MiSeq. TCRdb reprocessed the public reads (quality trimming at Q25 with fastp, clone calling with MiXCR) and kept in-frame beta chains. Every entry covers one CDR3 protein and lists the most common genes and DNA from its rows. In this sample the table shows approximately 15,000 distinct CDR3 sequences, 22% of which occur a single time. Together, the top ten hold 12% of the sample. This clonotype was seen a handful of times. Its recognized antigen is unknown. There are no base qualities to consult, and no much larger clone falls within one base. V gives up 3 bases and J gives up 0 bases, and the segment between their germline ends measures 8 bases. The germline V gene encodes CDR1 GTSNPN and CDR2 SVGIG (reference sequence). Inclusive of the bounding cysteine and phenylalanine, the CDR3 is 14 residues long. Solely the CDR3 DNA is kept, with 42 bases framed from the first base.

Overall results and qualifications from the work: T cell receptor repertoires inside liver allografts were reported to be different from the repertoires detected in peripheral blood.

The receptor was isolated from a human patient who had a liver transplant. After a transplant, some T cells may be the graft donor's own cells. The chain joins TRBV30 to TRBJ2-2, with a weak D call of TRBD1 (6 bases match). The nucleotide sequence reads TGTGCCTGGAGGAGGACAGCGAACACCGGGGAGCTGTTTTTT. Its translation reads: CAWRRTANTGELFF.